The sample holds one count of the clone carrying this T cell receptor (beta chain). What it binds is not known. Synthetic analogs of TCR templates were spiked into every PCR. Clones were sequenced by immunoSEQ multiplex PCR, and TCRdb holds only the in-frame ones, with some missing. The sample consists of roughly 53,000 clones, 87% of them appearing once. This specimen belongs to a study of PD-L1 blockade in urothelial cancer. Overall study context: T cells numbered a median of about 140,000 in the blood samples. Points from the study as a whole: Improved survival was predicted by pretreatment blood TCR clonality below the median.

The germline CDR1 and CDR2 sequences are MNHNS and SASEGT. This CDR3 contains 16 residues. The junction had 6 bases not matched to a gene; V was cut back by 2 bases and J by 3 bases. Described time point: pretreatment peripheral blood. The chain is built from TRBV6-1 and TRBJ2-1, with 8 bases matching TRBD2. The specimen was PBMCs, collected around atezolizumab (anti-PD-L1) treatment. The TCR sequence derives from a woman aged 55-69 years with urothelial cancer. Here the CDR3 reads CASSESLAGYYNEQFF. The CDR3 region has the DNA TGTGCCAGCAGTGAATCTTTAGCGGGATACTACAATGAGCAGTTCTTC.